The 27 T cell receptor beta chains given below trace back to one sample, sequenced in a study of cytomegalovirus exposure and HLA in healthy donors. The PCR contained 60 Vbeta and 13 Jbeta primers. Data came from immunoSEQ multiplex PCR; TCRdb stores just in-frame clones and leaves some out. Of under 85,000 clones in the sample, roughly 80% were seen once. Sequenced sample: PBMCs. The receptors derive from a woman in her 30s in good health and CMV-seropositive.

The V call is TRBV5-1, the J call TRBJ1-2, with 8 bases lining up with TRBD1. V trimming: 0 bases; J trimming: 2 bases; junction bases outside the gene matches: 3. Germline CDR1 reads SGHRS; CDR2 reads YFSETQ. This CDR3 is built from 15 residues. The CDR3 is CASSLVAGGNYGYTF. The CDR3 nucleotides read TGCGCCAGCAGCTTGGTGGCAGGGGGCAACTATGGCTACACCTTC.

The gene calls are TRBV2 and TRBJ2-2; 7 bases fit TRBD1. CDR1 and CDR2 from the germline V gene are SNHLY and FYNNEI. This CDR3 region has 16 residues. V lost 1 base, J lost 1 base, and 3 bases stayed unmatched. The CDR3 coding sequence is TGTGCCAGCAGTGAAGGGAGACAGGGGAACACCGGGGAGCTGTTTTTT. This gives the protein CASSEGRQGNTGELFF.

V gene TRBV5-1 combines with J gene TRBJ1-4, with D uncertain. The CDR3 spans 14 residues. CDR1 SGHRS and CDR2 YFSETQ come from the germline V gene. The V end lost 5 bases, the J end lost 3 bases, and 11 bases lay between the germline ends. The CDR3 sequence is CASSMKSANEKLFF. Written as DNA, the CDR3 is TGCGCCAGCAGTATGAAATCAGCTAATGAAAAACTGTTTTTT. Looking up the rest from reference TRBV5-1 and TRBJ1-4 gives the full variable domain: KAGVTQTPRYLIKTRGQQVTLSCSPISGHRSVSWYQQTPGQGLQFLFEYFSETQRNKGNFPGRFSGRQFSNSRSEMNVSTLELGDSALYLCASSMKSANEKLFFGSGTQLSVL.

This chain links TRBV30 with TRBJ2-7; 7 positions match TRBD2. Per germline, CDR1 GTSNPN and CDR2 SVGIG (reference sequence). Trimming at V came to 6 bases and at J to 0 bases, leaving 8 bases not matched to a gene. The CDR3 sequence is 14 residues long. CDR3: CACWGGRSSYEQYF. The CDR3 nucleotides are TGTGCCTGCTGGGGGGGGAGGAGCTCCTACGAGCAGTACTTC.

The genes are TRBV6-1 and TRBJ1-5, with TRBD1 identical over 9 bases. Per the germline V gene, CDR1 is MNHNS and CDR2 is SASEGT. The V gene end was trimmed by 6 bases and the J gene end by 6 bases; junction bases not matched to a gene: 3. The CDR3 sequence is 13 residues long. The CDR3 reads CASSRDRAQPQHF. CDR3 sequence (DNA): TGTGCCAGCAGCCGGGACAGGGCTCAGCCCCAGCATTTT.

This chain links TRBV11-2 with TRBJ2-1; 12 positions match TRBD2. The trim removed 5 bases at V and 5 bases at J, leaving 4 bases unmatched. The CDR3 spans 15 residues. In germline, CDR1 is SGHAT, CDR2 FQNNGV. The CDR3 is CASSPRLAGDNEQFF. The CDR3 DNA reads TGTGCCAGCAGCCCCAGACTAGCGGGAGACAATGAGCAGTTCTTC.

This clone has only a few counts. This chain uses TRBV27 with TRBJ1-1; no definite D call. Trimming left V 5 bases short and J 4 bases short, with 14 bases between. From germline, CDR1 is MNHEY and CDR2 SMNVEV (reference sequence). The CDR3 runs 14 residues. CDR3 loop: CASSLPQVPTEAFF. CDR3 bases: TGTGCCAGCAGTCTTCCTCAGGTGCCCACTGAAGCTTTCTTT.

This chain links TRBV28 with TRBJ1-1; D is unresolved. From germline, CDR1 is MDHEN and CDR2 SYDVKM. This CDR3 has 12 amino acids. Trimming shortened V by 7 bases and J by 0 bases, and 6 bases separated the two germline ends. CDR3 DNA: TGTGCCAGCACCTCTATGAACACTGAAGCTTTCTTT. Amino acid sequence: CASTSMNTEAFF.

The V gene is TRBV10-3, the J gene TRBJ1-2, with D hard to call. CDR1 and CDR2 (germline): ENHRY, SYGVKD. Trimming took off 0 bases at V and 2 bases at J, with 10 bases between the two ends. The CDR3 is made up of 15 amino acids. DNA for the CDR3: TGTGCCATCAGTGAGTCGAAAACACGCAACTATGGCTACACCTTC. It is translated as CAISESKTRNYGYTF.

This rearrangement joins TRBV12-2 to TRBJ2-1; the D call in the table, TRBD2, was not verified against the DNA. TRBV12-2 is a pseudogene locus. CDR3 size: 16 residues. This CDR3 is CASRLVSSGSNGEQFF. The CDR3 coding sequence is TGTGCAAGTCGCTTAGTCTCTAGCGGGAGTAATGGTGAGCAGTTCTTC.

The gene calls are TRBV6-5 and TRBJ2-2; TRBD1 matches 11 bases. The length of the CDR3 is 16 residues. The germline V gene encodes CDR1 MNHEY and CDR2 SVGAGI. Trimming at V came to 3 bases and at J to 4 bases, leaving 4 bases not matched to a gene. The CDR3 DNA sequence: TGTGCCAGCAGTTATTCCGGGACAGGGGGCACCGGGGAGCTGTTTTTT. This codes for CASSYSGTGGTGELFF.

This chain links TRBV7-8 with TRBJ2-2, with TRBD2 as a possible D gene (5 bases). Germline CDR1 and CDR2: SGHVS and FQNEAQ. The CDR3 covers 15 residues. Trimming left V 6 bases short and J 5 bases short, with 16 bases between. CDR3 region: CASRQDPTKTGELFF. CDR3 in DNA: TGTGCCAGCAGGCAAGACCCGACTAAAACCGGGGAGCTGTTTTTT.

The chain has TRBV4-1 and TRBJ1-4, with D possibly TRBD1 on 5 matching bases. The CDR3 spans 16 residues. Per germline, CDR1 MGHRA and CDR2 YSYEKL. V lost 3 bases, J lost 5 bases, and 16 bases lay in between. The CDR3 loop reads CASSHGRGVSNEKLFF. As DNA, the CDR3 is TGCGCCAGCAGCCATGGTCGGGGGGTATCCAATGAAAAACTGTTTTTT.

This clone was seen a single time. CDR3 coding DNA: TGCAGTGCTAGAGATCTGGATACGCAGTATTTT. Residues: CSARDLDTQYF. The chain employs TRBV20-1 and TRBJ2-3; D is unresolved. Germline CDR1 and CDR2: DFQATT and SNEGSKA (reference sequence). The CDR3 contains 11 residues. Trimming removed 0 bases from V and 6 bases from J, with 4 bases in between.

The chain has TRBV21-1 and TRBJ1-4; TRBD1, the D gene given by the table, was not confirmed from the DNA. TRBV21-1 is given as a pseudogene. The CDR3 is 16 residues long. The CDR3 here is CASSKDLCRTNEKLFF. CDR3 sequence (DNA): TGTGCCAGCAGCAAAGACCTGTGCAGAACTAATGAAAAACTGTTTTTT.

V usage is TRBV6-1 and J usage is TRBJ1-2; D perhaps matches TRBD1 (5 bases). The CDR3 length is 14 residues. V was pared by 6 bases and J by 1 base, with 12 bases between. Germline V gives CDR1 MNHNS, CDR2 SASEGT. The CDR3 region has the DNA TGTGCCAGCAGCCCTACGGACAATAACTATGGCTACACCTTC. Translated: CASSPTDNNYGYTF.

J is TRBJ1-2 and V is TRBV11-2, with D possibly matching TRBD1 (5 bases). The CDR3 runs to 14 residues. The V end was cut by 0 bases, the J end by 1 base, with 6 bases between. The germline V gene has CDR1 SGHAT and CDR2 FQNNGV. The CDR3 spells CASSLDRVNYGYTF. CDR3 sequence (DNA): TGTGCCAGCAGCTTAGACAGGGTTAACTATGGCTACACCTTC.

CDR3 amino acids: CASSLGQGSGGYTF. The CDR3 nucleotides are TGTGCCAGCAGTTTAGGACAGGGGTCGGGTGGCTACACCTTC. J is TRBJ1-2 and V is TRBV6-6; the match to TRBD1 covers 9 bases. Germline V gene sequence: CDR1 MNHNY, CDR2 SVGAGI (reference sequence). CDR3 length equals 14 residues. Trimming cost V 4 bases and J 7 bases; bases outside gene matches: 7.

This clone was detected a few times. The chain combines TRBV7-2 with TRBJ2-5; D not resolved. Germline assignment: CDR1 SGHTA and CDR2 FQGNSA. V was shortened by 2 bases and J by 5 bases, with 9 bases between the two germline ends. The CDR3 consists of 13 residues. The CDR3 coding sequence is TGTGCCAGCAGCTTATCGGTTCGGGAGACCCAGTACTTC. This sequence encodes CASSLSVRETQYF.

This clone was observed a handful of times. V usage is TRBV6-6 and J usage is TRBJ1-4, with 7 positions matching TRBD1. This CDR3 spans 15 amino acids. V shed 2 bases and J 10 bases; nucleotides not matched to a gene: 10. Germline assignment: CDR1 MNHNY and CDR2 SVGAGI (reference sequence). The CDR3 spells CASSYLGGTDRKLFF. CDR3 coding DNA: TGTGCCAGCAGTTACCTAGGCGGGACAGACCGAAAACTGTTTTTT.

The sample holds a few counts of this clone. The rearrangement links TRBV4-1 to TRBJ1-1; D uncertain. Germline CDR1 reads MGHRA; CDR2 reads YSYEKL. V was cut by 4 bases and J by 2 bases, with 11 bases left in between. The CDR3 spans 14 residues. CDR3 region: CASSRGPLNTEAFF. CDR3 nucleotides: TGCGCCAGCAGCCGTGGGCCCTTAAACACTGAAGCTTTCTTT.

The rearrangement links TRBV18 to TRBJ2-3; the D gene is possibly TRBD2 (5 bases). This CDR3 region has 15 residues. With 6 bases removed from V and 0 bases from J, the gap between germline ends came to 13 bases. CDR1 is KGHSH, CDR2 LQKENI, per germline. In nucleotides, the CDR3 is TGTGCCAGCTCCCTCGACTATATCAGCACAGATACGCAGTATTTT. Its translation is CASSLDYISTDTQYF.

The rearrangement joins TRBV5-6 to TRBJ2-1; 11 bases agree with TRBD2. This CDR3 has 15 residues. Germline CDR1 is SGHDT and CDR2 is YYEEEE. Losses at the gene ends were 3 bases for V and 7 bases for J; bases not matched to a gene: 6. DNA of the CDR3: TGTGCCAGCAGCTCCAGACTAGCGGGACTAAATGAGCAGTTCTTC. Encoded protein: CASSSRLAGLNEQFF.

This clone appeared once. This sequence joins TRBV4-3 and TRBJ1-4, with TRBD1 identical over 9 bases. Germline CDR1 LGHNA, CDR2 YSLEER. The V segment lost 2 bases and the J segment 8 bases; nucleotides outside the gene matches: 6. The CDR3 is made up of 15 amino acids. The CDR3 loop reads CASSQSGTGREKLFF. The DNA of the CDR3 is TGCGCCAGCAGCCAATCCGGGACAGGGAGAGAAAAACTGTTTTTT.

This clone occurred a few times. The chain is built from TRBV30 and TRBJ2-3; D is uncertain. The V end was cut by 2 bases, the J end by 0 bases, with 9 bases between. Per germline, CDR1 GTSNPN and CDR2 SVGIG (reference sequence). The CDR3 consists of 14 residues. CDR3 amino acids: CAWSKAPSTDTQYF. The CDR3 DNA follows: TGTGCCTGGAGTAAAGCGCCAAGCACAGATACGCAGTATTTT.

This clone was counted a few times. The chain joins TRBV6-1 to TRBJ1-1; D possibly corresponds to TRBD1 (5 bases). V dropped 8 bases and J dropped 4 bases, with 11 bases sitting between them. The CDR3 sequence is 12 residues long. CDR1 MNHNS and CDR2 SASEGT come from the germline V gene. Written as DNA, the CDR3 is TGTGCCAGCGGTCGGGGGGGCACTGAAGCTTTCTTT. This sequence encodes CASGRGGTEAFF.

In its sample, this clone was seen once. The V call is TRBV6-5, the J call TRBJ1-5, with a weak D call TRBD1 (6 bases). Germline values: CDR1 MNHEY, CDR2 SVGAGI. The germline V and J ends were trimmed by 2 bases and 4 bases, with 6 bases remaining between them. The CDR3 totals 13 residues. CDR3 nucleotide sequence: TGTGCCAGCAGTTACGACAGGAATCAGCCCCAGCATTTT. This sequence encodes CASSYDRNQPQHF.